This T cell receptor beta chain was observed in a study of blood T cell repertoires in COVID-19. Study in general: Samples taken during acute and convalescent COVID-19 were collected in the United States, Italy and Spain. PBMCs, B-cell-depleted T cells, or T cells were the source of the cDNA or gDNA that made up the material.

For recovered donors of Cohort 3, there were two negative PCRs, clearance, or symptom resolution. V lost 5 bases and J lost 3; bases outside the gene matches: 7. CDR1 LGHDT and CDR2 YNNKEL come from the germline V gene (reference sequence). The CDR3 spans 15 residues. Per the original methods: Quantification of nucleated cells was approximated via reference gene primer amplification. Using immunoSEQ multiplex PCR, the repertoire was profiled, and TCRdb retains in-frame clones only, with some absent. V and J calls and clone size are given by that table; D and trimming were obtained from the DNA. The sample lists about 270,000 clones, roughly 90% occurring once.

This TCR was recovered from a woman aged 50 to 65 who had recovered from COVID-19. V and J are TRBV3-1 (or the pseudogene TRBV3-2) and TRBJ1-2; TRBD1 matches 9 bases. The source material was PBMCs or T cells enriched from blood (not recorded which). The CDR3: CASSYRDREYYGYTF. For the CDR3, the DNA is TGTGCCAGCAGCTACAGGGACAGGGAATACTATGGCTACACCTTC.